A single sample gave rise to the 16 T cell receptor beta chains below, sequenced in a study of blood T cell repertoires in COVID-19. The table came from immunoSEQ multiplex PCR; TCRdb's copy has only in-frame clones and leaves some out. The table has a few hundred thousand clones, about 85% seen once. The specimen was peripheral blood. The receptors originated from a human donor with COVID-19, enrolled during active disease. The donor label of this sample is uncertain.

J is TRBJ1-1 and V is TRBV6-5; tentative D call: TRBD1 (5 bases). Germline CDR1 is MNHEY and CDR2 is SVGAGI. Deletions cut 2 bases from V and 3 bases from J, with 10 bases between. CDR3 length: 14 amino acids. CDR3 in amino acids: CASSYLGGDTEAFF. CDR3 sequence (DNA): TGTGCCAGCAGTTACCTCGGGGGAGACACTGAAGCTTTCTTT.

CDR3 nucleotide sequence: TGTGCCAGCAGTGCCACCCAACTCAATGAGCAGTTCTTC. Its protein product is CASSATQLNEQFF. This chain links TRBV2 with TRBJ2-1; no definite D call. Germline CDR1 and CDR2: SNHLY and FYNNEI. The CDR3 spans 13 residues. Deletions cut 4 bases from V and 6 bases from J, with 10 bases between.

This clone was found a few times. The rearrangement joins TRBV27 to TRBJ1-2; 7 bases line up with TRBD1. Trimming took 5 bases from V and 7 from J; bases not matched to a gene: 10. There are 14 residues in the CDR3. Germline CDR1 reads MNHEY; CDR2 reads SMNVEV (reference sequence). The CDR3 DNA sequence: TGTGCCAGCAGTACCGCGACAGGGACGGGTGGCTACACCTTC. Translating gives CASSTATGTGGYTF.

This chain links TRBV3-1 (or the pseudogene TRBV3-2) with TRBJ1-4, with unresolved D. The V and J ends lost 1 base and 7 bases respectively, with 4 bases between them. The CDR3 totals 12 residues. Germline V gives CDR1 LGHDT, CDR2 YNNKEL (reference sequence). The CDR3 protein is CASSQVGEKLFF. For the CDR3, the DNA is TGTGCCAGCAGCCAAGTCGGTGAAAAACTGTTTTTT.

To note about this clone: The sample carries other DNA sequences with the same CDR3. The CDR3: CASSFRGSPLHF. In DNA, the CDR3 is TGTGCCAGCAGTTTTAGGGGTTCACCCCTCCACTTT. The rearrangement uses TRBV28 and TRBJ1-6; the D gene is possibly TRBD1 (5 bases). The germline V gene encodes CDR1 MDHEN and CDR2 SYDVKM. Trimming left V 3 bases short and J 9 bases short, with 6 bases between. CDR3 length: 12 residues.

J is TRBJ2-5 and V is TRBV3-1 (or the pseudogene TRBV3-2), with 10 bases matching TRBD2. The CDR3 is 15 residues long. With V trimmed by 0 bases and J by 7 bases, 5 bases remained unmatched. From germline, CDR1 is LGHDT and CDR2 YNNKEL (reference sequence). CDR3 DNA sequence: TGTGCCAGCAGCCAAGATCTAGCGGGGGCTGGGACCCAGTACTTC. Translation: CASSQDLAGAGTQYF.

The CDR3 here is CASSSYETEYQETQYF. CDR3 nucleotide sequence: TGTGCCAGCTCATCTTATGAGACGGAGTACCAAGAGACCCAGTACTTC. The V gene is TRBV18, the J gene TRBJ2-5, with unresolved D. Germline loops: CDR1 KGHSH, CDR2 LQKENI. The CDR3 contains 16 residues. Trimming stripped 5 bases from V and 0 bases from J, with 16 bases between.

The chain combines TRBV25-1 with TRBJ1-2; D not resolved. The CDR3 totals 13 residues. Germline CDR1 MGHDK, CDR2 SYGVNS. Trimming pared 2 bases from V and 8 bases from J, leaving 12 bases between. As DNA, the CDR3 is TGTGCCAGCAGTGAAAGGTCTTCGGAGGGCTACACCTTC. Translating it yields CASSERSSEGYTF.

The chain couples TRBV5-1 to TRBJ2-3; D remains unclear. The V end lost 0 bases, the J end lost 1 base, and 6 bases lay between the germline ends. Germline-derived CDR1 and CDR2 are SGHRS and YFSETQ. The CDR3 consists of 14 residues. CDR3 sequence reads: CASSLERGTDTQYF. Written as DNA, the CDR3 is TGCGCCAGCAGCTTGGAACGGGGCACAGATACGCAGTATTTT.

The V and J genes are TRBV28 and TRBJ2-1; 10 bases match TRBD2. Germline V CDR1 and CDR2: MDHEN, SYDVKM. V dropped 6 bases and J dropped 1; count of bases not matched to a gene: 3. This CDR3 comprises 15 residues. CDR3: CASSLSGRSYNEQFF. In nucleotides, the CDR3 is TGTGCCAGCAGCCTTAGCGGGAGGTCCTACAATGAGCAGTTCTTC.

The V and J genes are TRBV5-1 and TRBJ1-1; a possible D gene is TRBD1 (6 bases). The CDR3 is 13 residues long. Germline loops: CDR1 SGHRS, CDR2 YFSETQ. Between the trimmed V and J ends, which lost 2 bases and 7 bases, there was a span of 12 bases. CDR3 sequence: CASSFADRLEAFF. The CDR3 nucleotides read TGCGCCAGCAGCTTCGCAGACAGGCTTGAAGCTTTCTTT.

A few counts support this clone. The genes are TRBV5-4 and TRBJ1-1; a possible D gene is TRBD1 (5 bases). Between the trimmed V and J ends, which lost 2 bases and 1 base, there was a span of 9 bases. The CDR3 contains 14 residues. Germline values: CDR1 SGHNT, CDR2 YYREEE (reference sequence). The CDR3 bases are TGTGCCAGCAGCTTACCTACAGGGAACACTGAAGCTTTCTTT. Translated, it gives CASSLPTGNTEAFF.

The V and J genes are TRBV11-2 and TRBJ2-2, with 10 bases identical to TRBD2. The CDR3 has 17 amino acids. Trimming took 4 bases from V and 4 from J; bases not matched to a gene: 9. Per the germline V gene, CDR1 is SGHAT and CDR2 is FQNNGV. CDR3 protein: CASSSLRGLASTGELFF. In nucleotides, the CDR3 is TGTGCCAGCAGCTCCCTCCGGGGACTAGCGTCCACCGGGGAGCTGTTTTTT.

J is TRBJ2-3 and V is TRBV7-3; 11 nucleotides align to TRBD2. CDR3 length: 16 amino acids. The ends lost 5 bases at V and 4 bases at J; junction bases unmatched: 8. Germline values: CDR1 SGHTA, CDR2 FQGTGA. The DNA for the CDR3 is TGTGCCAGCAGCCCAGGGAGTAGCGGGGGGGCAGATACGCAGTATTTT. It encodes CASSPGSSGGADTQYF.

This clone has a single count. The chain recombines TRBV5-1 with TRBJ2-3, with TRBD2 identical over 11 bases. Germline CDR1 and CDR2: SGHRS and YFSETQ. Trimming cost V 2 bases and J 2 bases; bases outside gene matches: 4. The CDR3 runs 16 residues. CDR3 in amino acids: CASSFRLAGPTDTQYF. CDR3 nucleotides: TGCGCCAGCAGCTTTAGACTAGCGGGACCCACAGATACGCAGTATTTT.

CDR3 loop: CASSILGEGQPQHF. CDR3 nucleotide sequence: TGTGCCAGTAGTATTTTGGGGGAGGGTCAGCCCCAGCATTTT. V and J are TRBV19 and TRBJ1-5, with D possibly being TRBD1 (5 bases). Germline assignment: CDR1 LNHDA and CDR2 SQIVND (reference sequence). The CDR3 consists of 14 residues. V was shortened by 3 bases and J by 6 bases, with 12 bases between the two germline ends.